This T cell receptor (beta chain) derives from a study of T-cell reconstitution after alpha-beta-depleted transplantation in children. V was clipped by 5 bases and J by 7 bases; unmatched bases: 8. Germline V gene sequence: CDR1 DFQATT, CDR2 SNEGSKA (reference sequence). This CDR3 is built from 15 residues. TCRbeta library preparation incorporated unique molecular identifiers. TCRdb called the PCR reads again in MiXCR, with one record for every CDR3 protein. There are some 110,000 distinct CDR3 sequences in the sample; around 10% occur only once, and roughly a third lies in the top ten. This clonotype was seen at least ten times.

The TCR sequence derives from a boy aged 2 to 9 with acute lymphoblastic leukemia, due to receive a stem cell transplant. J is TRBJ2-1 and V is TRBV20-1; the match to TRBD2 covers 13 bases. Sequencing was performed on PBMCs, taken before TCRalphabeta/CD19-depleted stem cell transplant. This CDR3 reads CSAEGTSGIGNEQFF. The CDR3 coding sequence is TGCAGTGCTGAGGGGACTAGCGGGATCGGGAATGAGCAGTTCTTC.